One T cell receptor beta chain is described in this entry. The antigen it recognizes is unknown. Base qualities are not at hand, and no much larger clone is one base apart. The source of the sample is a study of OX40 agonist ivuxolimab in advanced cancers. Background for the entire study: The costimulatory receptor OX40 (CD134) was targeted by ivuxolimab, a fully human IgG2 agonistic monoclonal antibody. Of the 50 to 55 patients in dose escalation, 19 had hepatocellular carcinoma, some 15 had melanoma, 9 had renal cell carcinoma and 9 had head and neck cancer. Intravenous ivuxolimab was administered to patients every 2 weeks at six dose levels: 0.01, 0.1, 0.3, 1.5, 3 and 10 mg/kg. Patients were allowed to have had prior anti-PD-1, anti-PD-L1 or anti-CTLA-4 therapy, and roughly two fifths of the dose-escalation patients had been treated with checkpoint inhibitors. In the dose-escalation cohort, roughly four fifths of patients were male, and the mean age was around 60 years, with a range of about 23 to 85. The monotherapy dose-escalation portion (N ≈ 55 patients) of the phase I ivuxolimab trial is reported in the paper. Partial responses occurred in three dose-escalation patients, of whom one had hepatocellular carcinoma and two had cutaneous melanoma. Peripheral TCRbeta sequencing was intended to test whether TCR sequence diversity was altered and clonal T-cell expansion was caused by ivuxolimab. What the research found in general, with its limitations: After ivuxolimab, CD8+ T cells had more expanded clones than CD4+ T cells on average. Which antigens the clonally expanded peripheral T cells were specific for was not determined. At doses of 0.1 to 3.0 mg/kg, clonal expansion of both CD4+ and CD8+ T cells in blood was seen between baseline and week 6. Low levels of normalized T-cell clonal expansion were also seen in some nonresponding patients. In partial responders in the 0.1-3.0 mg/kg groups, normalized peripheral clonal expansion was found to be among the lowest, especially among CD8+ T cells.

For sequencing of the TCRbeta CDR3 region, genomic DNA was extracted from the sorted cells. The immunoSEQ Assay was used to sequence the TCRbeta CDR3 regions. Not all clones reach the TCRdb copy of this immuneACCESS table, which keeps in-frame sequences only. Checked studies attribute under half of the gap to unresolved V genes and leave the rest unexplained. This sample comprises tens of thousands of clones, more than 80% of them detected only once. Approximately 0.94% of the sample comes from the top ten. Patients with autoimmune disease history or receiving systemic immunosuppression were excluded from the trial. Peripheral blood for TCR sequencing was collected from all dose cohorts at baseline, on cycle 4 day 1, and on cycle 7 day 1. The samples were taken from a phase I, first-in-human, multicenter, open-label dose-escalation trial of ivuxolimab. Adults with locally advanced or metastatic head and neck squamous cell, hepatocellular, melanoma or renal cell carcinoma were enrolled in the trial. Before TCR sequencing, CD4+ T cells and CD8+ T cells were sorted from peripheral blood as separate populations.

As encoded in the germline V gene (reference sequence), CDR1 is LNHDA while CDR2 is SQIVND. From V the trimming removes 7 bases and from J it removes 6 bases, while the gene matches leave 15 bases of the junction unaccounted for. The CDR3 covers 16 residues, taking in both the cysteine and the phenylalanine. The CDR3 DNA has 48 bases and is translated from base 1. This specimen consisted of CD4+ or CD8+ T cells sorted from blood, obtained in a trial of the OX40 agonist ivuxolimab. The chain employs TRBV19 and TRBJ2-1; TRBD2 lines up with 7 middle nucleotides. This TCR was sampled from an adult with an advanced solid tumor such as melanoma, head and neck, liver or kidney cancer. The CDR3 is CASMGLADCWCNEQFF. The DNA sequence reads TGTGCCAGTATGGGGCTAGCGGATTGTTGGTGCAATGAGCAGTTCTTC.